The source of this T cell receptor (beta chain) is a study of T-cell reconstitution after alpha-beta-depleted transplantation in children. Study-level points and caveats: Approximately two months post-transplant, alpha-beta T cells reportedly originated from several hundred expanded graft clones. The main origin of T-cell counts and diversity one year after transplant was newly produced T cells. Surviving recipient cells, namely T cells and thymic progenitors, were the source of high day-60 TCRbeta diversity in some patients.

Construction of the TCRbeta library involved unique molecular identifiers. TCRdb redid the calling of the PCR reads with MiXCR, one entry per CDR3 protein. The table includes approximately 980,000 distinct CDR3 sequences, around 30% detected once. Germline lookup yields CDR1 SNHLY and CDR2 FYNNEI. There are 15 residues in the CDR3. After removal of 7 bases from V and 2 bases from J, the junction contained 9 bases not matched to a gene. This clonotype was recorded a few times. Its antigen is undetermined. The TCR was taken from a boy younger than two who had a stem cell transplant for SCID, so the T cells may come from the graft donor. This chain links TRBV2 with TRBJ2-3; 7 bases align to TRBD2. Here the sequenced sample was PBMCs, mostly from graft donor cells, taken 360 days after TCRalphabeta/CD19-depleted stem cell transplant. CDR3 bases: TGTGCCAGCAATCGACTAGCTTCTGCCACAGATACGCAGTATTTT. Protein: CASNRLASATDTQYF.